This passage covers 32 T cell receptor beta chains from one sample sequenced in a study of identical twins. TCRdb fed the 5' RACE reads into MiXCR, producing one record per CDR3 protein. Of around 690,000 distinct CDR3 sequences in the sample, 21% were seen once. The sample also formed part of further work on T cells expressing NK-cell markers.

Source material: PBMCs. The receptors shown here come from a woman between 18 and 29 years old in good health.

In its sample, this clonotype was seen many times. The chain recombines TRBV6-6 with TRBJ1-1; D is uncertain. The germline V and J ends were trimmed by 5 bases and 1 base, with 8 bases remaining between them. There are 13 residues in the CDR3. CDR1 and CDR2 (germline): MNHNY, SVGAGI (reference sequence). The CDR3 DNA sequence: TGTGCCAGCAGTATCGACGGGAACACTGAAGCTTTCTTT. Its protein is CASSIDGNTEAFF.

This clonotype was seen at least ten times. V usage is TRBV20-1 and J usage is TRBJ2-6; no clear D gene. V lost 6 bases to trimming and J lost 1 base, with 4 bases between them. The CDR3 contains 12 residues. Per the germline V gene, CDR1 is DFQATT and CDR2 is SNEGSKA (reference sequence). The CDR3 DNA sequence: TGCAGTGCAGGGTCTGGGGCCAACGTCCTGACTTTC. Its protein is CSAGSGANVLTF.

In its sample, this clonotype was seen once. The gene calls are TRBV6-2 or TRBV6-3 and TRBJ2-7; D ambiguous. Germline-derived CDR1 and CDR2 are MNHEY and SVGEGT. V dropped 5 bases and J dropped 3 bases, with 14 bases sitting between them. CDR3 length equals 14 residues. The CDR3: CASSLLQGSYEQYF. In DNA, the CDR3 is TGTGCCAGCAGTCTTTTGCAAGGAAGCTACGAGCAGTACTTC.

The table lists this clonotype with a few counts. The rearrangement links TRBV12-3 or TRBV12-4 to TRBJ1-1; D gene uncertain. V was pared by 3 bases and J by 8 bases, with 10 bases between. The CDR3 length is 12 residues. The CDR3 here is CASSFLQREAFF. The CDR3 region has the DNA TGTGCCAGCAGTTTCTTGCAGAGAGAAGCTTTCTTT.

This chain joins TRBV5-6 and TRBJ2-7; D is possibly TRBD1 (6 bases). The V end lost 3 bases, the J end lost 2 bases, and 15 bases lay between the germline ends. The V gene's germline CDR1 is SGHDT and CDR2 YYEEEE. The CDR3 spans 15 residues. The CDR3 protein is CASSSAPGQAYEQYF. The DNA for the CDR3 is TGTGCCAGCAGCTCCGCACCGGGACAAGCCTACGAGCAGTACTTC. The full variable domain, in which reference TRBV5-6 and TRBJ2-7 provide the parts outside the CDR3, is DAGVTQSPTHLIKTRGQQVTLRCSPKSGHDTVSWYQQALGQGPQFIFQYYEEEERQRGNFPDRFSGHQFPNYSSELNVNALLLGDSALYLCASSSAPGQAYEQYFGPGTRLTVT.

As concerns this clonotype: A much larger clone differs by one base, so this may be a read error. The V gene is TRBV20-1, the J gene TRBJ2-1; possible D gene TRBD2, 6 bases. This CDR3 contains 15 residues. Germline lookup yields CDR1 DFQATT and CDR2 SNEGSKA (reference sequence). V gave up 6 bases and J gave up 4 bases, with 19 bases separating them. The CDR3 region has the DNA TGCAGTGCCCCGATTTTAGGGAGGACTTACAATGAGCAGTTCTTC. This gives the protein CSAPILGRTYNEQFF.

The chain has TRBV5-1 and TRBJ2-7; possibly TRBD2 for D (6 bases). The CDR3 loop spans 16 amino acids. Trimming left V 4 bases short and J 5 bases short, with 22 bases between. The germline CDR1 and CDR2 sequences are SGHRS and YFSETQ. The CDR3 loop is CASSGDSGKLYDEQYF. The CDR3 DNA is TGCGCCAGCAGCGGCGATAGCGGAAAGCTTTACGACGAGCAGTACTTC.

This clonotype has a single count. J is TRBJ2-4 and V is TRBV7-2, with D possibly TRBD2 on 5 matching bases. The germline gives CDR1 SGHTA, CDR2 FQGNSA. The CDR3 contains 13 residues. V lost 5 bases and J 6 bases, leaving 11 bases between the germline ends. The DNA of the CDR3 is TGTGCCAGCAGCCGTCGGGATCGAAACATTCAGTACTTC. This translates into CASSRRDRNIQYF. The full variable domain, rest sourced from reference TRBV7-2 and TRBJ2-4, is GAGVSQSPSNKVTEKGKDVELRCDPISGHTALYWYRQSLGQGLEFLIYFQGNSAPDKSGLPSDRFSAERTGGSVSTLTIQRTQQEDSAVYLCASSRRDRNIQYFGAGTRLSVL.

This chain uses TRBV6-1 with TRBJ2-3; the D gene could be TRBD1 or TRBD2 (6 bases each). V shed 3 bases and J shed 2 bases, with 15 bases lying between them. The CDR3 is 16 residues long. Germline V CDR1 and CDR2: MNHNS, SASEGT. The CDR3 nucleotides read TGTGCCAGCAGTGAGACAAGGGGGACTTTCACAGATACGCAGTATTTT. It codes for CASSETRGTFTDTQYF.

This clonotype was found many times. The chain is built from TRBV5-6 and TRBJ2-1; 8 nucleotides align to TRBD2. The V gene's germline CDR1 is SGHDT and CDR2 YYEEEE. Trimming at V came to 2 bases and at J to 9 bases, leaving 4 bases not matched to a gene. CDR3 length equals 13 residues. This CDR3 is CASSLAGEAEQFF. The CDR3 region has the DNA TGTGCCAGCAGCTTAGCGGGAGAGGCTGAGCAGTTCTTC.

This rearrangement joins TRBV10-1 to TRBJ2-5; D might be TRBD2 (5 bases). The CDR3 is made up of 16 amino acids. The germline V gene encodes CDR1 WNHNN and CDR2 SYGVQD (reference sequence). Trimming stripped 2 bases from V and 3 bases from J, with 16 bases between. CDR3 amino acids: CASSELRRSTKETQYF. Written as DNA, the CDR3 is TGCGCCAGCAGTGAGCTTCGGAGGAGTACAAAAGAGACCCAGTACTTC.

This clonotype was seen only a few times. The rearrangement uses TRBV12-3 or TRBV12-4 and TRBJ2-1; D possibly corresponds to TRBD1 (6 bases). V gave up 7 bases and J gave up 6 bases, with 19 bases separating them. This CDR3 contains 15 residues. CDR3: CASITLIGGGNEQFF. CDR3 nucleotides: TGTGCCAGCATCACCTTGATAGGGGGTGGCAATGAGCAGTTCTTC.

V usage is TRBV5-1 and J usage is TRBJ1-2; no firm D call. The germline V and J ends were trimmed by 5 bases and 8 bases, with 16 bases remaining between them. Germline V gene lookup returns CDR1 SGHRS and CDR2 YFSETQ. CDR3 length: 13 amino acids. CDR3 protein: CASSGQIRRGYTF. The CDR3 region has the DNA TGCGCCAGCAGTGGCCAGATCCGGCGGGGCTACACCTTC.

J is TRBJ2-1 and V is TRBV7-9; D gene uncertain. Trimming pared 1 base from V and 7 bases from J, leaving 8 bases between. Germline CDR1 is SEHNR and CDR2 is FQNEAQ (reference sequence). The CDR3 runs 13 residues. The CDR3: CASSLGGWNEQFF. The CDR3 nucleotides read TGTGCCAGCAGCTTAGGTGGGTGGAATGAGCAGTTCTTC.

The chain uses TRBV20-1 and TRBJ1-6; no clear D. The CDR3 consists of 11 residues. The germline V gene encodes CDR1 DFQATT and CDR2 SNEGSKA (reference sequence). Trimming left V 3 bases short and J 9 bases short, with 6 bases between. The CDR3 DNA reads as TGCAGTGCTAGGCTCGGTTCACCCCTCCACTTT. Translation: CSARLGSPLHF.

This chain connects TRBV5-6 to TRBJ2-1; D tentatively fits TRBD1 or TRBD2 (6 bases each). The germline V gene has CDR1 SGHDT and CDR2 YYEEEE. Trimming removed 0 bases at V and 8 bases at J, with 15 bases between. The CDR3 has 15 amino acids. The CDR3 loop is CASSLVPGARDEQFF. The CDR3 DNA reads TGTGCCAGCAGCTTGGTCCCGGGGGCCCGTGATGAGCAGTTCTTC. Full variable domain (outside the CDR3, taken from reference TRBV5-6 and TRBJ2-1): DAGVTQSPTHLIKTRGQQVTLRCSPKSGHDTVSWYQQALGQGPQFIFQYYEEEERQRGNFPDRFSGHQFPNYSSELNVNALLLGDSALYLCASSLVPGARDEQFFGPGTRLTVL.

The chain employs TRBV6-1 and TRBJ1-5; 7 bases are a match to TRBD1. CDR1 MNHNS and CDR2 SASEGT come from the germline V gene. This CDR3 is built from 15 residues. V lost 6 bases to trimming and J lost 7 bases; unmatched junction nucleotides: 12. CDR3 sequence: CASSPGKGRGQPQHF. The CDR3 DNA follows: TGTGCCAGCAGCCCCGGGAAGGGCAGGGGGCAGCCCCAGCATTTT.

This clonotype was counted many times. The chain recombines TRBV7-2 with TRBJ2-3; D not resolved. The CDR3 covers 15 residues. V was clipped by 3 bases and J by 5 bases, with 15 bases between them. Germline V gene data show CDR1 as SGHTA and CDR2 as FQGNSA. In DNA form, the CDR3 reads TGTGCCAGCAGCTTTCTTGGGGTGGGCCTAGATACGCAGTATTTT. Translated, it gives CASSFLGVGLDTQYF.

This chain uses TRBV20-1 with TRBJ2-3; unclear D gene. There are 12 residues in the CDR3. Germline V gene lookup returns CDR1 DFQATT and CDR2 SNEGSKA (reference sequence). Trimming took 6 bases from V and 2 from J, leaving 9 bases between them. The CDR3: CSADGDTDTQYF. CDR3 in DNA: TGCAGTGCGGACGGAGACACAGATACGCAGTATTTT.

This rearrangement joins TRBV10-3 to TRBJ2-1, with D possibly being TRBD1 (5 bases). Trimming cost V 4 bases and J 13 bases, with 17 bases left between them. Looked up from germline, CDR1 is ENHRY and CDR2 is SYGVKD. The CDR3 runs 13 residues. CDR3 nucleotides: TGTGCCATCAGTGCAGGGCCCAATACCCCCCAGTTCTTC. As protein: CAISAGPNTPQFF.

The V gene is TRBV7-2, the J gene TRBJ2-5, with D unresolved. CDR3 length: 13 residues. Trimming cost V 6 bases and J 1 base, with 9 bases left between them. Germline-derived CDR1 and CDR2 are SGHTA and FQGNSA. The DNA of the CDR3 is TGTGCCAGCAGATACAGCCTCCAAGAGACCCAGTACTTC. Residues: CASRYSLQETQYF.

This clonotype came up a few times. The rearrangement links TRBV4-3 to TRBJ2-5; maybe TRBD1 (6 bases). This CDR3 region has 14 residues. CDR1 is LGHNA, CDR2 YSLEER, per germline. The V gene lost 1 base and the J gene lost 6 bases, with 12 bases spanning the gap. The CDR3: CASSQGQVEKTQYF. The CDR3 DNA reads as TGCGCCAGCAGCCAAGGACAGGTGGAGAAGACCCAGTACTTC.

This clonotype has more than one count but fewer than ten. The chain combines TRBV24-1 with TRBJ1-5, with no clear D. The CDR3 extends over 14 amino acids. V lost 3 bases and J lost 0, with 5 bases in between. Germline V gene sequence: CDR1 KGHDR, CDR2 SFDVKD. CDR3 nucleotides: TGTGCCACCAGTGATGGTTATAGCAATCAGCCCCAGCATTTT. Its translation: CATSDGYSNQPQHF.

The table lists this clonotype with many counts. This chain uses TRBV11-2 with TRBJ1-1; D may be TRBD1 (5 bases). This CDR3 region has 12 residues. Trimming removed 0 bases from V and 10 bases from J, with 9 bases in between. Germline V CDR1 and CDR2: SGHAT, FQNNGV. CDR3 in DNA: TGTGCCAGCAGCTTAGAGGCGGGGGGAGCTTTCTTT. Translating it yields CASSLEAGGAFF.

This clonotype has a count of ten or more. The chain couples TRBV5-6 to TRBJ2-3; D is unresolved. The germline V and J ends were trimmed by 2 bases and 1 base, with 5 bases remaining between them. The germline V gene encodes CDR1 SGHDT and CDR2 YYEEEE. CDR3 length: 13 amino acids. DNA of the CDR3: TGTGCCAGCAGCTTCGACCGCACAGATACGCAGTATTTT. Its translation: CASSFDRTDTQYF.

The V and J genes are TRBV6-2 or TRBV6-3 and TRBJ1-2; D is possibly TRBD1 (5 bases). The CDR3 spans 11 residues. Germline V lookup: CDR1 MNHEY, CDR2 SVGEGT. Trimming removed 0 bases from V and 10 bases from J, with 6 bases in between. The DNA for the CDR3 is TGTGCCAGCAGTTACTCGGGGCACTACACCTTC. Translation gives CASSYSGHYTF.

This clonotype was recorded a few times. J is TRBJ1-1 and V is TRBV12-3 or TRBV12-4, with 7 nucleotides matching TRBD1. Trimming at V came to 5 bases and at J to 0 bases, leaving 3 bases not matched to a gene. The CDR3 consists of 14 residues. The CDR3 loop is CASSGQVMNTEAFF. In DNA form, the CDR3 reads TGTGCCAGCAGTGGACAGGTGATGAACACTGAAGCTTTCTTT.

This clonotype has just a few counts. The V and J genes are TRBV27 and TRBJ2-5; 11 bases are shared with TRBD1. Looked up from germline, CDR1 is MNHEY and CDR2 is SMNVEV (reference sequence). Trimming removed 5 bases from V and 1 base from J; junction bases left unmatched: 9. This CDR3 is built from 17 residues. The CDR3 loop is CASSPAGTGGFQETQYF. In nucleotides, the CDR3 is TGTGCCAGCAGTCCCGCCGGGACAGGGGGGTTCCAAGAGACCCAGTACTTC.

Regarding this clonotype: A single base separates this from a much larger clone, so it may be a read error. The chain links TRBV29-1 to TRBJ2-7, with D tentatively TRBD1 or TRBD2 (5 bases each). Germline V lookup: CDR1 SQVTM, CDR2 ANQGSEA. Trimming left V 7 bases short and J 6 bases short, with 16 bases between. This CDR3 has 12 residues. The CDR3 here is CSGEGYTGEQYF. CDR3 in DNA: TGCAGCGGCGAGGGCTACACAGGCGAGCAGTACTTC.

V and J are TRBV20-1 and TRBJ2-2, with a weak D call TRBD2 (5 bases). CDR1 and CDR2 (germline): DFQATT, SNEGSKA (reference sequence). The V end was cut by 3 bases, the J end by 7 bases, with 15 bases between. This CDR3 is 14 amino acids long. CDR3 nucleotides: TGCAGTGCTAGTATTCTAGGAGGTGTCGGGGAGCTGTTTTTT. Protein sequence: CSASILGGVGELFF.

This clonotype was recorded many times. The chain is built from TRBV24-1 and TRBJ2-1, with D maybe TRBD1 (6 bases). V shed 2 bases and J shed 6 bases, with 7 bases lying between them. The CDR3 loop spans 13 amino acids. CDR1 and CDR2 (germline): KGHDR, SFDVKD. Written as DNA, the CDR3 is TGTGCCACCAGTGATTCCAGGGGCAATGAGCAGTTCTTC. Translation gives CATSDSRGNEQFF.

The sample holds many counts of this clonotype. The CDR3 DNA reads as TGTGCCAGCAGCCTGAAGCGGGAGCAAGATACGCAGTATTTT. Translated: CASSLKREQDTQYF. The chain recombines TRBV3-1 with TRBJ2-3; 8 bases are a match to TRBD2. Germline V gene lookup returns CDR1 LGHDT and CDR2 YNNKEL (reference sequence). The CDR3 totals 14 residues. J was trimmed by 5 bases and V by 4 bases; bases with no gene match: 5.